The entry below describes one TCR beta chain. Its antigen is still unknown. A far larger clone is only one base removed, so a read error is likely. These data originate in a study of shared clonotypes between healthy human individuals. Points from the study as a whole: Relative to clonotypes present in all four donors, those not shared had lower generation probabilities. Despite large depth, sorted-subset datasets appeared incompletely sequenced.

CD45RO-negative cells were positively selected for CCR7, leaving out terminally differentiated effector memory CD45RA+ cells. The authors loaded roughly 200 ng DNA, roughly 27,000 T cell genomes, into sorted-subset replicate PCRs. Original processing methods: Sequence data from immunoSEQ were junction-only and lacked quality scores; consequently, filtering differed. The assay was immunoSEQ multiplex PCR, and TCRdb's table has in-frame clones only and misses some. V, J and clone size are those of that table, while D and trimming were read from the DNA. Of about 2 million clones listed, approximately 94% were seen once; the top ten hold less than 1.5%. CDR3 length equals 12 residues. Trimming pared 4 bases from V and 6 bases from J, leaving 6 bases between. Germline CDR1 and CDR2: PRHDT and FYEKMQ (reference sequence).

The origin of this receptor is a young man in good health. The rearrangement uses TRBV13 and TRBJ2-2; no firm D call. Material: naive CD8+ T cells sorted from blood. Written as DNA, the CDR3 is TGTGCCAGCAGCTGGACGGCCGGGGAGCTGTTTTTT. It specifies CASSWTAGELFF.